The subject of this entry is one T cell receptor beta chain. Its antigen specificity is not known. The input lacks base qualities; no much larger clone sits a single base away. Preparation of the library involved the immunoSEQ multiplex PCR assay. For most patients, genomic DNA was subjected to high-throughput TCR-beta CDR3 sequencing by Adaptive Biotechnologies. Processing in the source paper ran as follows. Adaptive's ImmunoSEQ software was the source of the TCR sequencing data for 15 to 20 patients, while three other patients were processed with MiXCR and VDJtools. CDR3 nucleotide sequences shared between donor and recipient were removed because the origin of such sequences could not be assigned. To be classed as alloreactive, a clone needed at least 2-fold expansion over unstimulated cells and a minimum CFSE-low frequency of 0.002% (template counts) or 0.001% (read counts). Clones were considered mappable if detected in sequenced pre-transplant spleen, lymph node, or MLR CFSE-low populations of the donor or recipient. The cumulative frequency of alloreactive clones was calculated as a percentage of all sequences, weighted by copy number. TCRdb re-hosts the immuneACCESS table, in-frame sequences only. Its copies lack some clones; in the studies checked, an unresolved V gene accounts for under half of them, and the cause for the rest is not known. That table supplies the V and J calls and clone size; D and trimming were determined from the DNA. For this sample there are 10,000 or so clones; more than 90% appear just once. The ten largest clones take up roughly 17% of the sample.

In the germline V gene, CDR1 corresponds to SGDLS and CDR2 to YYNGEE. Trimming takes 3 bases from V and 15 bases from J, and the germline ends sit 16 bases apart. Including the terminal cysteine and phenylalanine, the CDR3 comprises 12 residues. Solely the CDR3 DNA is kept, with 36 bases framed from the first base. The data stem from a study of graft-versus-host responses after intestinal transplantation (TCRdb year 2021). A note on the overall study: The transplants that recipients got were multivisceral, liver-intestinal, or isolated intestinal. Donor T cell macrochimerism was defined as a peak of at least 4% donor T cells among recipient peripheral blood mononuclear cells. Instead of going to the commercial service, samples from a few later patients were sequenced in-house on an Illumina MiSeq and processed with MiXCR. Graft-versus-host and host-versus-graft alloreactive T cell clones were tracked in the graft, circulation and bone marrow after intestinal transplantation using bulk TCR-beta CDR3 sequencing. The cohort enrolled about two dozen intestinal transplant recipients, one of whom was a retransplant, and a few patients without pretransplant specimens were excluded. Every recipient was given anti-thymocyte globulin induction, then maintenance tacrolimus and steroids for two to three years. Alloreactive clones were identified by sequencing pre-transplant mixed lymphocyte reaction products and comparing them with unstimulated pre-transplant donor and recipient T cells.

After transplant, bone marrow was aspirated from the posterior iliac crest or from another site selected by the physician. Results the study describes overall, beyond this receptor: The conclusions were limited by the relatively low number and heterogeneity of the intestinal transplant patients. Early after transplant, declines in HvG clones were associated with peak levels of circulating GvH clones. In patients with donor T cell macrochimerism, the allografts had high GvH to HvG T cell clonal ratios. GvH clones were detected in recipient bone marrow, and some appeared earlier in ileal mucosa or blood, consistent with an intestinal mucosal origin.

The receptor's source is a human patient who received an intestinal transplant, so some T cells may come from the graft donor. Sequenced here: bone marrow, sampled roughly 500 days after intestinal transplantation. The rearrangement combines TRBV9 with TRBJ2-1, with the D gene uncertain. The CDR3 reads CASSAPNAPAFF. The bases are TGTGCCAGCAGCGCACCTAATGCCCCGGCGTTCTTC.